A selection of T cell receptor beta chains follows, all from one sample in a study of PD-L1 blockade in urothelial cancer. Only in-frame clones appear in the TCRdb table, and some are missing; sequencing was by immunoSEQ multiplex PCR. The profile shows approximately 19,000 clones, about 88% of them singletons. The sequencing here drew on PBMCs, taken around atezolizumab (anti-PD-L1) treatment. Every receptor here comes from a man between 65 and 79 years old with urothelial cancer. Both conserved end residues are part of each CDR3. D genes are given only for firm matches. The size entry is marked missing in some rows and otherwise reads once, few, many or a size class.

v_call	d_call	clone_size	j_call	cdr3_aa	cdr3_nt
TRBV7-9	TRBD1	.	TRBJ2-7	CASSEGASNTGGQYF	TGTGCCAGCAGCGAGGGGGCGTCGAACACTGGGGGGCAGTACTTC
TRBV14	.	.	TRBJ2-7	CASSPAQGQTPPTNEQYF	TGTGCCAGCAGCCCGGCCCAGGGACAAACTCCCCCTACGAACGAGCAGTACTTC
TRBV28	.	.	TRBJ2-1	CASSLQFLRGEQFF	TGTGCCAGCAGTTTACAGTTCCTTCGGGGTGAGCAGTTCTTC
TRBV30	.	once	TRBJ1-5	CAWSLTHQPQHF	TGTGCCTGGAGTCTAACTCATCAGCCCCAGCATTTT
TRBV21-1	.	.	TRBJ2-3	CASRTGDVLFTDTQYF	TGTGCCAGCAGGACCGGAGATGTTTTGTTCACAGATACGCAGTATTTT
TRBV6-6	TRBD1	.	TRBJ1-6	CASSYSQGGNSPLHF	TGTGCCAGCAGTTACTCGCAGGGGGGTAATTCACCCCTCCACTTT
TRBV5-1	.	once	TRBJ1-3	CASSERPGIGLNTIYF	TGCGCCAGCAGCGAAAGACCAGGGATTGGATTAAACACCATATATTTT
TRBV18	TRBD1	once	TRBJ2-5	CASSPFNPGQGKETQYF	TGTGCCAGCTCACCATTTAATCCGGGACAGGGAAAAGAGACCCAGTACTTC
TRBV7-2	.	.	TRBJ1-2	CASSLRDKNYGYTF	TGTGCCAGCAGCTTACGGGACAAGAACTATGGCTACACCTTC
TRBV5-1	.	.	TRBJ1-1	CASSLDPGVNTEAFF	TGCGCCAGCAGCTTGGATCCAGGGGTTAACACTGAAGCTTTCTTT
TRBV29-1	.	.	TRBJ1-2	CSGLEGSNYGYTF	TGCAGCGGGTTGGAGGGTTCTAACTATGGCTACACCTTC
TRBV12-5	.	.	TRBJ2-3	CASGLVLRGPDTQYF	TGTGCTAGTGGTTTGGTACTGCGGGGGCCGGATACGCAGTATTTT
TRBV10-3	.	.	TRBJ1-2	CAIRSDRNGYTF	TGTGCCATCAGGTCTGACAGGAATGGCTACACCTTC
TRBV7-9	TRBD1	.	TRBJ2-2	CASSFGTGPTGELFF	TGTGCCAGCAGCTTTGGGACAGGGCCGACCGGGGAGCTGTTTTTT
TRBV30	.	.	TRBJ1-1	CAWSLLMNTEAFF	TGTGCCTGGAGTCTCCTAATGAACACTGAAGCTTTCTTT
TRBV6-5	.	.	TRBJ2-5	CASSYSSSPGTQYF	TGTGCCAGCAGTTACTCGAGTAGCCCGGGGACCCAGTACTTC
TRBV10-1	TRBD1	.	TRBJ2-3	CASSLDRGSDTQYF	TGCGCCAGCAGCCTCGACAGGGGCTCAGATACGCAGTATTTT
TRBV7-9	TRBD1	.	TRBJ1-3	CASSPLVLDRDRGNTIYF	TGTGCCAGCAGCCCCCTCGTTCTGGACAGGGATAGGGGAAACACCATATATTTT
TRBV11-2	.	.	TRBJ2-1	CASSFAGDLYNEQFF	TGTGCCAGCAGCTTCGCAGGGGACCTTTACAATGAGCAGTTCTTC
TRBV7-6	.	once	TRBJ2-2	CASSLRGLNTGELFF	TGTGCCAGCAGCTTAAGGGGTCTGAACACCGGGGAGCTGTTTTTT
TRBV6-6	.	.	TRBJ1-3	CASSQGVGNTIYF	TGTGCCAGCAGCCAGGGCGTGGGAAACACCATATATTTT
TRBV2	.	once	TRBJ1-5	CASSPDSPNQPQHF	TGTGCCAGCAGTCCGGACTCCCCCAATCAGCCCCAGCATTTT
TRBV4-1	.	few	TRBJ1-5	CASSKGLNQPQHF	TGCGCCAGCAGCAAGGGACTGAATCAGCCCCAGCATTTT
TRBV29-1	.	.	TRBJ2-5	CSAQYQGETQYF	TGCAGCGCCCAATATCAGGGGGAGACCCAGTACTTC
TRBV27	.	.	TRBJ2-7	CASSSPAHLTSYEQYF	TGTGCCAGCAGTTCTCCAGCCCACTTGACTTCCTACGAGCAGTACTTC
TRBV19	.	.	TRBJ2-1	CASTPDSSYNEQFF	TGTGCCAGTACTCCGGACAGCTCCTACAATGAGCAGTTCTTC
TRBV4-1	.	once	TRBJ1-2	CASSNPGHQRGYTF	TGCGCCAGCAGCAACCCGGGACATCAGCGGGGCTACACCTTC
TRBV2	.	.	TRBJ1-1	CASTSPVGGATEAFF	TGTGCCAGCACCTCTCCTGTGGGGGGGGCCACTGAAGCTTTCTTT